These 24 T cell receptor beta chains came from one sample sequenced in a study of identical twins. TCRdb fed the 5' RACE reads into MiXCR, producing one record per CDR3 protein. This sample has about 690,000 distinct CDR3 sequences, with roughly 20% found just once. These data were likewise used in another study, on T cells expressing NK-cell markers.

Sample: PBMCs. Receptors were obtained from a woman between 18 and 29 years old in good health.

The CDR3, as DNA: TGTGCCACGTCCCGGGACAGGGAGGCCGGGGAGCTGTTTTTT. This codes for CATSRDREAGELFF. This chain links TRBV3-1 with TRBJ2-2; 9 nucleotides match TRBD1. This CDR3 has 14 amino acids. The V and J ends lost 10 bases and 6 bases, in that order; junction bases with no gene match: 9. Germline lookup yields CDR1 LGHDT and CDR2 YNNKEL (reference sequence). The full variable domain, completed using reference TRBV3-1 and TRBJ2-2, is DTAVSQTPKYLVTQMGNDKSIKCEQNLGHDTMYWYKQDSKKFLKIMFSYNNKELIINETVPNRFSPKSPDKAHLNLHINSLELGDSAVYFCATSRDREAGELFFGEGSRLTVL.

V is TRBV5-1 and J is TRBJ2-3; D not resolved. Germline CDR1 and CDR2: SGHRS and YFSETQ. V dropped 0 bases and J dropped 6 bases, with 11 bases sitting between them. This CDR3 is built from 14 residues. CDR3 region: CASSLGVGVDTQYF. The DNA of the CDR3 is TGCGCCAGCAGCTTGGGAGTTGGGGTCGATACGCAGTATTTT.

The chain uses TRBV13 and TRBJ2-2; the match to TRBD2 covers 8 bases. Germline CDR1 reads PRHDT; CDR2 reads FYEKMQ (reference sequence). V lost 1 base, J lost 4 bases, and 2 bases stayed unmatched. CDR3 size: 15 residues. CDR3 nucleotide sequence: TGTGCCAGCAGCTTAGTAGCGGGACGCACCGGGGAGCTGTTTTTT. As protein: CASSLVAGRTGELFF.

This clonotype was observed a handful of times. The chain joins TRBV10-2 to TRBJ2-6; tentative D call: TRBD2 (5 bases). Germline V gene sequence: CDR1 WSHSY, CDR2 SAAADI. The length of the CDR3 is 17 residues. V lost 4 bases and J lost 2, with 15 bases in between. The CDR3 coding sequence is TGCGCCAGCAGTGGCCCGAGGGCGTCCGCTGGGGCCAACGTCCTGACTTTC. Protein: CASSGPRASAGANVLTF.

This clonotype was detected only a few times. This chain links TRBV20-1 with TRBJ1-2, with unresolved D. From germline, CDR1 is DFQATT and CDR2 SNEGSKA (reference sequence). The CDR3 is 13 amino acids. Between the trimmed V and J ends, which lost 5 bases and 0 bases, there was a span of 10 bases. The CDR3 DNA follows: TGCAGTGCTCCGACCCAGCCTAACTATGGCTACACCTTC. It encodes CSAPTQPNYGYTF.

Only a few counts were recorded for this clonotype. The V gene is TRBV20-1, the J gene TRBJ2-1; D is uncertain. Germline-derived CDR1 and CDR2 are DFQATT and SNEGSKA (reference sequence). The V end was cut by 2 bases, the J end by 8 bases, with 4 bases between. This CDR3 spans 10 amino acids. The CDR3 spells CSARHYEQFF. The CDR3 DNA follows: TGCAGTGCTAGACACTATGAGCAGTTCTTC.

The rearrangement uses TRBV4-2 and TRBJ2-3, with 7 bases aligning to TRBD2. The CDR3 sequence is 15 residues long. With V trimmed by 0 bases and J by 3 bases, 3 bases remained unmatched. Per the germline V gene, CDR1 is LGHNA and CDR2 is YNFKEQ. The CDR3 sequence: CASSQDERGTDTQYF. The DNA for the CDR3 is TGTGCCAGCAGCCAAGATGAGCGGGGAACAGATACGCAGTATTTT.

J is TRBJ2-1 and V is TRBV19, with TRBD1 as a possible D gene (6 bases). CDR1 and CDR2 from the germline V gene are LNHDA and SQIVND (reference sequence). Trimming cost V 2 bases and J 7 bases, with 18 bases left between them. The CDR3 has 16 residues. Written as DNA, the CDR3 is TGTGCCAGTAGTATACTGGGGGCAGGACTGAGGAATGAGCAGTTCTTC. Amino acid sequence: CASSILGAGLRNEQFF.

The chain links TRBV4-2 to TRBJ1-2, with a possible D match to TRBD1 (5 bases). This CDR3 contains 13 residues. V lost 6 bases to trimming and J lost 8 bases, with 16 bases between them. In germline, CDR1 is LGHNA, CDR2 YNFKEQ. Written as DNA, the CDR3 is TGTGCCAGCAGGGACGGGACCGGCGACGGCTACACCTTC. As protein: CASRDGTGDGYTF.

This clonotype was seen ten or more times. The rearrangement joins TRBV10-3 to TRBJ2-5; D is possibly TRBD1 or TRBD2 (5 bases each). Trimming stripped 5 bases from V and 1 base from J, with 11 bases between. CDR3 length: 14 residues. In germline, CDR1 is ENHRY, CDR2 SYGVKD. The CDR3 is CAISPGTSQETQYF. The DNA of the CDR3 is TGTGCCATCAGTCCCGGGACCAGCCAAGAGACCCAGTACTTC.

This rearrangement joins TRBV7-6 to TRBJ2-1, with 7 bases aligning to TRBD2. The CDR3 spans 14 residues. The V gene end was trimmed by 5 bases and the J gene end by 6 bases; junction bases not matched to a gene: 7. Germline loops: CDR1 SGHVS, CDR2 FNYEAQ. The CDR3 is CASSVGLVGNEQFF. The CDR3 DNA reads as TGTGCCAGCAGCGTCGGACTAGTGGGCAATGAGCAGTTCTTC.

This clonotype was counted a few times. The chain couples TRBV29-1 to TRBJ2-7; D possibly corresponds to TRBD2 (7 bases). This CDR3 has 16 residues. Germline CDR1 and CDR2: SQVTM and ANQGSEA. V was cut by 4 bases and J by 2 bases, with 21 bases left in between. CDR3 protein: CSVVGFLGGATYEQYF. Written as DNA, the CDR3 is TGCAGCGTTGTCGGGTTTTTAGGGGGGGCGACCTACGAGCAGTACTTC.

This clonotype was seen more than once but under ten times. V and J are TRBV29-1 and TRBJ1-1; D call uncertain. Germline CDR1 SQVTM, CDR2 ANQGSEA. The CDR3 is 12 amino acids. V was pared by 5 bases and J by 0 bases, with 7 bases between. CDR3 nucleotides: TGCAGCGTTCCTTACCTGAACACTGAAGCTTTCTTT. Its protein is CSVPYLNTEAFF. The full variable domain, its missing parts supplied by reference TRBV29-1 and TRBJ1-1, is SAVISQKPSRDICQRGTSLTIQCQVDSQVTMMFWYRQQPGQSLTLIATANQGSEATYESGFVIDKFPISRPNLTFSTLTVSNMSPEDSSIYLCSVPYLNTEAFFGQGTRLTVV.

The chain is built from TRBV6-2 or TRBV6-3 and TRBJ2-7; 7 bases map to TRBD2. CDR1 and CDR2 (germline): MNHEY, SVGEGT. The V segment lost 2 bases and the J segment 6 bases; nucleotides outside the gene matches: 10. This CDR3 comprises 15 residues. This CDR3 reads CASSYPASGAPEQYF. The CDR3 nucleotides read TGTGCCAGCAGTTACCCTGCTAGCGGAGCCCCCGAGCAGTACTTC.

V and J are TRBV7-2 and TRBJ2-3; TRBD2 aligns across 8 bases. Germline CDR1 and CDR2: SGHTA and FQGNSA. This CDR3 has 16 residues. The V segment lost 4 bases and the J segment 0 bases; nucleotides outside the gene matches: 6. DNA for the CDR3: TGTGCCAGCAGCTCCCAAACGGGAGGGAGCACAGATACGCAGTATTTT. Protein product: CASSSQTGGSTDTQYF.

As regards this clonotype: At one end the junction does not follow the germline gene, possibly because of a read error. The chain employs TRBV7-7 and TRBJ2-2; TRBD1 matches at 9 bases. Germline V gives CDR1 SSHAT, CDR2 FNYEAQ (reference sequence). The CDR3 runs to 16 residues. The CDR3 DNA sequence: TGTGCTAGCAGCCGGGACAGGGCTTCGGACACCGGGGAGCTGTTTTTT. It specifies CASSRDRASDTGELFF.

The chain is built from TRBV12-3 or TRBV12-4 and TRBJ1-1, with unresolved D. This CDR3 region has 11 residues. Trimming removed 3 bases from V and 7 bases from J, with 6 bases in between. This chain's CDR3 is CASSFYNEAFF. CDR3 sequence (DNA): TGTGCCAGCAGTTTTTATAATGAAGCTTTCTTT.

This clonotype has only a few counts. The chain employs TRBV20-1 and TRBJ2-1; 9 positions match TRBD2. V shed 6 bases and J 6 bases; nucleotides not matched to a gene: 15. The CDR3 totals 16 residues. Germline CDR1 is DFQATT and CDR2 is SNEGSKA (reference sequence). Here the CDR3 reads CSAGTLSGRPLNEQFF. DNA of the CDR3: TGCAGTGCGGGGACGCTGAGCGGGAGGCCTCTCAATGAGCAGTTCTTC.

In its sample, this clonotype was seen a few times. The chain couples TRBV12-3 or TRBV12-4 to TRBJ2-7; unclear D gene. Trimming took 3 bases from V and 6 from J, leaving 15 bases between them. The CDR3 length is 14 residues. CDR3 loop: CASSFALERPEQYF. The CDR3 DNA reads as TGTGCCAGCAGTTTCGCTCTAGAAAGGCCCGAGCAGTACTTC.

V and J are TRBV12-3 or TRBV12-4 and TRBJ1-3; maybe TRBD1 (5 bases). Trimming stripped 6 bases from V and 0 bases from J, with 15 bases between. The CDR3 is 16 residues long. The CDR3 DNA reads as TGTGCCAGCAGGGAGGGGTACAGCAGCTCTGGAAACACCATATATTTT. Its protein product is CASREGYSSSGNTIYF.

The chain joins TRBV20-1 to TRBJ1-1; 8 nucleotides line up with TRBD1. The trim removed 6 bases at V and 11 bases at J, leaving 11 bases unmatched. The CDR3 extends over 12 amino acids. Germline-derived CDR1 and CDR2 are DFQATT and SNEGSKA (reference sequence). The CDR3: CSAKQGDPRAFF. CDR3 coding DNA: TGCAGTGCAAAACAGGGGGACCCCCGGGCTTTCTTT.

This clonotype was seen a few times. The V gene is TRBV29-1, the J gene TRBJ2-7; 7 positions agree with TRBD2. Germline V gene sequence: CDR1 SQVTM, CDR2 ANQGSEA. With 0 bases clipped from V and 5 bases from J, the junction kept 4 bases outside the gene matches. This CDR3 contains 13 residues. The CDR3 sequence is CSVEEGGKHEQYF. The CDR3 DNA reads TGCAGCGTTGAAGAGGGAGGGAAACACGAGCAGTACTTC.

There are a few counts of this clonotype. The chain combines TRBV5-4 with TRBJ2-7; tentatively, D is TRBD1 (5 bases). CDR3 length equals 13 residues. Per the germline V gene, CDR1 is SGHNT and CDR2 is YYREEE (reference sequence). The ends were cut back, 0 bases at V and 7 bases at J, with 11 bases in the middle. The CDR3 loop reads CASSLAGISEQYF. The CDR3 coding sequence is TGTGCCAGCAGCTTGGCAGGGATAAGTGAGCAGTACTTC.

In its sample, this clonotype was seen many times. The chain joins TRBV4-3 to TRBJ2-3, with 7 bases lining up with TRBD2. The CDR3 consists of 16 residues. The V and J ends lost 0 bases and 7 bases, in that order; junction bases with no gene match: 10. CDR1 is LGHNA and CDR2 is YSLEER in the germline V gene. CDR3 sequence (DNA): TGCGCCAGCAGCCAAGAGTGGACTAGGTTCCACCATACGCAGTATTTT. It encodes CASSQEWTRFHHTQYF.